Reported below is one T cell receptor beta chain. This table comes from immunoSEQ multiplex PCR, and its TCRdb copy is limited to in-frame clones, with some not included. The sample has roughly 43,000 clones, roughly 85% seen once. These data are taken from a study of blood T cell repertoires in COVID-19. The overall study: COVID-19 samples from acute and convalescent phases originated in the United States, Italy and Spain. PBMCs, B-cell-depleted T cells, or T cells were the source of the cDNA or gDNA that made up the material.

The germline V gene has CDR1 SGHAT and CDR2 FQNNGV. The ends were cut back, 5 bases at V and 7 bases at J, with 8 bases in the middle. This CDR3 has 12 residues. This receptor was obtained from a man aged 55 to 70 with active COVID-19. Sequencing used peripheral blood. The V call is TRBV11-2, the J call TRBJ2-2; a possible D gene is TRBD2 (5 bases). CDR3 nucleotides: TGTGCCAGCAGCCCCCGGGGCGGGGAGCTGTTTTTT. This gives the protein CASSPRGGELFF.